This paragraph reports one TCR beta chain. Its cognate antigen has yet to be identified. No base-level quality is on record; no much larger clone is a single base apart. The CDR3, from cysteine to phenylalanine, totals 15 residues. Of the read, only the CDR3 DNA is kept; its 45 bases are in frame from base 1. Based on the germline V gene (reference sequence), the CDR1 and CDR2 sequences are SEHNR and FQNEAQ. The V end loses 1 base and the J end loses 3 bases, and a stretch of 10 bases separates them. The source of the sample is a study of T cell changes during pregnancy in multiple sclerosis (dated by TCRdb to about 2019). Context from the whole study: The study examined how the T cell repertoire changed over the course of pregnancy in women with multiple sclerosis.

The receptor library was made with the immunoSEQ multiplex PCR assay. TCRdb retrieved this table from immuneACCESS and kept in-frame rearrangements only. Not all clones are present; in checked studies, unresolved V genes account for under half, and no reason is known for the remainder. The sample includes tens of thousands of clones, with about 90% observed a single time. The biggest ten clones account for about 2.9% of the sample. The receptor was derived from a female donor in good health, enrolled as a control in a pregnancy study. The chain was built from TRBV7-9 and TRBJ1-5; TRBD1 is possibly the D segment (5 matching bases). Specimen: peripheral blood, collected in the second trimester of pregnancy. The CDR3 amino acid sequence is: CASSLGSGSNQPQHF. The base sequence is TGTGCCAGCAGCTTAGGGTCAGGGTCCAATCAGCCCCAGCATTTT. The full variable domain, completed from the reference TRBV7-9 and TRBJ1-5 proteins outside the CDR3, reads DTGVSQNPRHKITKRGQNVTFRCDPISEHNRLYWYRQTLGQGPEFLTYFQNEAQLEKSRLLSDRFSAERPKGSFSTLEIQRTEQGDSAMYLCASSLGSGSNQPQHFGDGTRLSIL.